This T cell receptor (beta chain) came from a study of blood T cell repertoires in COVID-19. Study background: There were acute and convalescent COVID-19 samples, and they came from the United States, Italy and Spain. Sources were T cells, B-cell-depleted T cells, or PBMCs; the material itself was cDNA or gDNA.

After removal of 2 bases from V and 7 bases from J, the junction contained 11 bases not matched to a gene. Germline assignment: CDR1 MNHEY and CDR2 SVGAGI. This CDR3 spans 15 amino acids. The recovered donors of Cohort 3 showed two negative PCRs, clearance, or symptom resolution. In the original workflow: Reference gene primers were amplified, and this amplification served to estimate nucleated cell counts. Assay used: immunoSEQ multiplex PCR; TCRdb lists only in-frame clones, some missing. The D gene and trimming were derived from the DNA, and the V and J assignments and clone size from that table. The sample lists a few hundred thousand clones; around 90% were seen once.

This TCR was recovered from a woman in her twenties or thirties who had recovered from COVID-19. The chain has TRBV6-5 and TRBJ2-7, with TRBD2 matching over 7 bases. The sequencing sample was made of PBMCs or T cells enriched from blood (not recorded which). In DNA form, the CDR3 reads TGTGCCAGCAGTTACGCGACCCTCAGAGCGGGGGAGCAGTACTTC. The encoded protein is CASSYATLRAGEQYF.